Only a few counts were recorded for the clone carrying this TCR beta chain. Its antigen is currently unknown. These data originate in a study of T-cell memory formation after mild COVID-19. At the level of the study: Most TCR clusters belonged to a single donor. Study findings and constraints: Certain responding clones were present in pre-infection memory, suggesting participation of cross-reactive memory. Clones that contracted from day 15 to 85 were balanced CD4/CD8, while later expanders leaned CD4+.

Between the trimmed V and J ends, which lost 4 bases and 3 bases, there was a span of 10 bases. The CDR3 totals 13 residues. The germline V gene encodes CDR1 SGDLS and CDR2 YYNGEE. Libraries for TCRalpha and TCRbeta carried sample barcodes and unique molecular identifiers via 5'RACE. Each CDR3 protein is one row after TCRdb ran MiXCR on the 5' RACE reads. The sample consists of 250,000 to 300,000 distinct CDR3 sequences, roughly 8% of them appearing once. This receptor was taken from a man younger than 35 who had mild COVID-19 (a few samples of this study predate the infection). Cell type and time point are not known. The rearrangement links TRBV9 to TRBJ1-2; a possible D gene is TRBD1 (5 bases). Specimen: PBMCs or a T cell subset sorted from them (not recorded which). The CDR3 bases are TGTGCCAGCAGCCCCGGGGCGCACTATGGCTACACCTTC. Encoded protein: CASSPGAHYGYTF.